Presented here are 18 T cell receptor beta chains from one specimen sequenced in a study of immune evolution from preneoplasia to lung adenocarcinoma. Measured with immunoSEQ multiplex PCR; TCRdb has only the in-frame clones, and not every one. The sample lists 4,000 to 5,000 clones; around 83% were seen once. Sequenced input: FFPE minimally invasive lung adenocarcinoma tissue. Every receptor here comes from a person aged 65-85 years with lung adenocarcinoma.

The chain joins TRBV18 to TRBJ1-2; D gene ambiguous. Germline CDR1 reads KGHSH; CDR2 reads LQKENI. Trimming cost V 2 bases and J 3 bases, with 7 bases left between them. This CDR3 is 13 amino acids long. Written as DNA, the CDR3 is TGTGCCAGCTCACCAGGCCCCGACTATGGCTACACCTTC. This gives the protein CASSPGPDYGYTF.

The rearrangement links TRBV7-2 to TRBJ2-5; tentatively, D is TRBD2 (5 bases). CDR3 length: 16 amino acids. Trimming took 1 base from V and 2 from J, leaving 14 bases between them. Germline V CDR1 and CDR2: SGHTA, FQGNSA. The CDR3 loop reads CASSLDPGTSQETQYF. The CDR3 DNA reads TGTGCCAGCAGCTTAGACCCGGGAACCTCACAAGAGACCCAGTACTTC.

This chain joins TRBV28 and TRBJ2-3, with 7 positions matching TRBD2. Germline CDR1 MDHEN, CDR2 SYDVKM. This CDR3 has 15 amino acids. Trimming removed 3 bases from V and 3 bases from J; junction bases left unmatched: 6. The CDR3 region is CASSLLKRDTDTQYF. CDR3 nucleotide sequence: TGTGCCAGCAGTTTGCTCAAGCGGGATACAGATACGCAGTATTTT.

The chain links TRBV7-9 to TRBJ1-2, with D possibly matching TRBD1 (5 bases). Looked up from germline, CDR1 is SEHNR and CDR2 is FQNEAQ (reference sequence). The CDR3 is made up of 15 amino acids. V lost 4 bases, J lost 2 bases, and 14 bases lay in between. The CDR3 reads CASSSPKGANYGYTF. CDR3 bases: TGTGCCAGCAGCTCCCCTAAAGGGGCCAACTATGGCTACACCTTC.

Only a few counts were recorded for this clone. This chain connects TRBV5-6 to TRBJ1-2; D unclear. Trimming took 0 bases from V and 4 from J, leaving 16 bases between them. Germline values: CDR1 SGHDT, CDR2 YYEEEE. CDR3 size: 16 residues. CDR3 region: CASSLVRTVNLYGYTF. In nucleotides, the CDR3 is TGTGCCAGCAGCTTGGTTAGGACGGTCAACCTCTATGGCTACACCTTC.

This chain joins TRBV28 and TRBJ1-5; no reliable D call. The CDR3 is 12 residues long. CDR1 is MDHEN and CDR2 is SYDVKM in the germline V gene. The V end was cut by 11 bases, the J end by 6 bases, with 14 bases between. The CDR3 bases are TGTGCCTGCAAAGGAGGTAGTCAGCCCCAGCATTTT. Translation gives CACKGGSQPQHF. Complete variable domain (other parts from reference TRBV28 and TRBJ1-5): DVKVTQSSRYLVKRTGEKVFLECVQDMDHENMFWYRQDPGLGLRLIYFSYDVKMKEKGDIPEGYSVSREKKERFSLILESASTNQTSMYLCACKGGSQPQHFGDGTRLSIL.

The gene calls are TRBV6-5 and TRBJ2-7; 8 bases map to TRBD2. V lost 6 bases, J lost 2 bases, and 6 bases stayed unmatched. CDR3 length: 14 amino acids. CDR1 is MNHEY and CDR2 is SVGAGI in the germline V gene. DNA for the CDR3: TGTGCCAGCAGCCGTGGCGGGGGGCCCTACGAGCAGTACTTC. Its translation is CASSRGGGPYEQYF.

The chain joins TRBV20-1 to TRBJ2-1; no firm D call. CDR1 is DFQATT and CDR2 is SNEGSKA in the germline V gene (reference sequence). The V end lost 6 bases, the J end lost 4 bases, and 7 bases lay between the germline ends. CDR3 size: 11 residues. Here the CDR3 reads CSAGPYNEQFF. DNA for the CDR3: TGCAGTGCAGGTCCGTACAATGAGCAGTTCTTC.

This clone was counted between two and nine times. The J gene is TRBJ1-5, the V gene TRBV27; D is uncertain. Germline CDR1 MNHEY, CDR2 SMNVEV (reference sequence). There are 15 residues in the CDR3. V was pared by 5 bases and J by 3 bases, with 14 bases between. CDR3 sequence reads: CASSPLRGYNQPQHF. The CDR3, as DNA: TGTGCCAGCAGTCCCCTTCGAGGGTACAATCAGCCCCAGCATTTT.

The chain carries TRBV7-9 and TRBJ2-1; 8 bases are shared with TRBD2. Germline V gene lookup returns CDR1 SEHNR and CDR2 FQNEAQ (reference sequence). The junction had 6 bases not matched to a gene; V was cut back by 0 bases and J by 8 bases. CDR3 length equals 15 residues. The CDR3 coding sequence is TGTGCCAGCAGCTTAGCCGGGGGGGCTACTTATGAGCAGTTCTTC. Translating gives CASSLAGGATYEQFF. Supplemented by reference TRBV7-9 and TRBJ2-1, the full variable domain reads DTGVSQNPRHKITKRGQNVTFRCDPISEHNRLYWYRQTLGQGPEFLTYFQNEAQLEKSRLLSDRFSAERPKGSFSTLEIQRTEQGDSAMYLCASSLAGGATYEQFFGPGTRLTVL.

The table lists this clone with a few counts. The chain joins TRBV7-8 to TRBJ1-1; TRBD1 matches at 7 bases. The germline V gene has CDR1 SGHVS and CDR2 FQNEAQ. With V trimmed by 2 bases and J by 2 bases, 8 bases remained unmatched. This CDR3 is 16 amino acids long. DNA of the CDR3: TGTGCCAGCAGCTTAAGGGGGGACAGAGCTAACACTGAAGCTTTCTTT. It codes for CASSLRGDRANTEAFF.

The chain uses TRBV28 and TRBJ1-2, with TRBD1 as a possible D gene (5 bases). The germline V gene encodes CDR1 MDHEN and CDR2 SYDVKM. This CDR3 comprises 15 residues. The ends were cut back, 5 bases at V and 2 bases at J, with 15 bases in the middle. For the CDR3, the DNA is TGTGCCAGCAGTACCCCATGGCGGGGGAACTATGGCTACACCTTC. This encodes CASSTPWRGNYGYTF.

There are a few counts of this clone. The chain uses TRBV30 and TRBJ1-5; TRBD1 matches 10 bases. CDR1 is GTSNPN, CDR2 SVGIG, per germline (reference sequence). The V segment lost 1 base and the J segment 7 bases; nucleotides outside the gene matches: 10. CDR3 length: 16 residues. CDR3 bases: TGTGCCTGGAGTGCCAAATTCGGACAGGGGGACCAGCCCCAGCATTTT. Residues: CAWSAKFGQGDQPQHF. The whole variable domain, filled in from reference TRBV30 and TRBJ1-5, reads SQTIHQWPATLVQPVGSPLSLECTVEGTSNPNLYWYRQAAGRGLQLLFYSVGIGQISSEVPQNLSASRPQDRQFILSSKKLLLSDSGFYLCAWSAKFGQGDQPQHFGDGTRLSIL.

The chain combines TRBV7-2 with TRBJ2-7; TRBD1 matches at 7 bases. The CDR3 spans 15 residues. Germline V lookup: CDR1 SGHTA, CDR2 FQGNSA. Trimming took 0 bases from V and 4 from J; bases not matched to a gene: 6. In DNA form, the CDR3 reads TGTGCCAGCAGCTTAGCTCGAGGGGGCTGGTACGAGCAGTACTTC. Translating gives CASSLARGGWYEQYF.

CDR3 amino acids: CATWGGADAGELFF. In nucleotides, the CDR3 is TGTGCCACTTGGGGGGGGGCTGACGCCGGGGAGCTGTTTTTT. The rearrangement uses TRBV15 and TRBJ2-2, with D tentatively TRBD2 (7 bases). The germline CDR1 and CDR2 sequences are LNHNV and YYDKDF (reference sequence). CDR3 length: 14 residues. V was clipped by 9 bases and J by 6 bases, with 17 bases between them.

The V call is TRBV6-6, the J call TRBJ2-7, with 7 bases that match TRBD1. V lost 9 bases to trimming and J lost 0 bases; unmatched junction nucleotides: 8. The CDR3 length is 14 residues. Germline V gene data show CDR1 as MNHNY and CDR2 as SVGAGI (reference sequence). The CDR3 region is CASSRDRYSYEQYF. The DNA for the CDR3 is TGTGCCAGTAGCCGGGACAGATACTCCTACGAGCAGTACTTC.

J is TRBJ2-2 and V is TRBV7-3; the D is unclear. Germline assignment: CDR1 SGHTA and CDR2 FQGTGA. The V gene lost 4 bases and the J gene lost 3 bases, with 6 bases spanning the gap. This CDR3 is built from 13 residues. The CDR3 region is CASSSADTGELFF. The CDR3 bases are TGTGCCAGCAGCTCCGCAGACACCGGGGAGCTGTTTTTT.

This clone was seen more than once but under ten times. V and J are TRBV11-3 and TRBJ2-3; 7 bases match TRBD2. The CDR3 covers 14 residues. Trimming removed 5 bases from V and 2 bases from J; junction bases left unmatched: 4. Per germline, CDR1 SGHNT and CDR2 YENEEA. The CDR3 coding sequence is TGTGCCAGCAGCCCGACTAGCCTCACAGATACGCAGTATTTT. Protein sequence: CASSPTSLTDTQYF.